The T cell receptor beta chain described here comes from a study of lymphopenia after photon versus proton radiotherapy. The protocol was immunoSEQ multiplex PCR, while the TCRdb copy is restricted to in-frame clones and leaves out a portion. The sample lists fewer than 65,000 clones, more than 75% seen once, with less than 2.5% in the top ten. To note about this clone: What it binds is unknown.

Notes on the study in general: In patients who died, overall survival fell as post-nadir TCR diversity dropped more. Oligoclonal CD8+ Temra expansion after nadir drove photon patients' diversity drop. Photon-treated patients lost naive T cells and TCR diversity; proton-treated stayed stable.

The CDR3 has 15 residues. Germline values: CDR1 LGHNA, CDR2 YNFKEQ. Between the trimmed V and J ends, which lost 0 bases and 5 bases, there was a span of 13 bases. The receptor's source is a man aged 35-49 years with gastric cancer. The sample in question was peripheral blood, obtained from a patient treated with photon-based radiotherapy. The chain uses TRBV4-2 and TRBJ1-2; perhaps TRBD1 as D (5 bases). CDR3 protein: CASSQERGEGYGYTF. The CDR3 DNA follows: TGTGCCAGCAGCCAAGAAAGGGGAGAGGGGTATGGCTACACCTTC.